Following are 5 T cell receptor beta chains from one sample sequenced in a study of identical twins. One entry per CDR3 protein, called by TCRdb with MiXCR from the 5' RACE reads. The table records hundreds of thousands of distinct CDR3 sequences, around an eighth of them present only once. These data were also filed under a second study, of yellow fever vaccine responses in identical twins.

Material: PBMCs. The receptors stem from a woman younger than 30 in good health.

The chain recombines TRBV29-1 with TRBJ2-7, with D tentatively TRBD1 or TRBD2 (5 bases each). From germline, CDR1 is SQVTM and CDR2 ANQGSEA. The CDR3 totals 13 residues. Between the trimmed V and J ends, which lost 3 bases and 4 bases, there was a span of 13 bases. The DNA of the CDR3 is TGCAGCGTTGATGACGGGGCTGGTTACGAGCAGTACTTC. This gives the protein CSVDDGAGYEQYF.

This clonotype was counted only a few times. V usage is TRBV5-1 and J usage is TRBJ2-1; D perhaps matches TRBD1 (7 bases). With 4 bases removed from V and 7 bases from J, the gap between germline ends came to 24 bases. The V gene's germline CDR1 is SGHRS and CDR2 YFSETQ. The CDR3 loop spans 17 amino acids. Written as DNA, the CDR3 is TGCGCCAGCAGCAGAAGGGGGCTGGGACTTTTGCCAAATGAGCAGTTCTTC. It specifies CASSRRGLGLLPNEQFF.

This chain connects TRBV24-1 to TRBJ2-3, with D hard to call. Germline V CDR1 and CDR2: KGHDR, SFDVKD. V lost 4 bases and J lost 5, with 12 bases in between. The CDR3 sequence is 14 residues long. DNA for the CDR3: TGTGCCACCAGTGACGGGCCTCCAGTAGATACGCAGTATTTT. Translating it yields CATSDGPPVDTQYF.

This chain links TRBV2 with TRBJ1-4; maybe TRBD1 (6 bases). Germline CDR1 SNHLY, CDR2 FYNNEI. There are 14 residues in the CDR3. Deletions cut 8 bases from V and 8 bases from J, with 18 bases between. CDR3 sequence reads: CASLYRVGSEKLFF. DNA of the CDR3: TGTGCCAGCCTCTACAGGGTTGGAAGCGAAAAACTGTTTTTT.

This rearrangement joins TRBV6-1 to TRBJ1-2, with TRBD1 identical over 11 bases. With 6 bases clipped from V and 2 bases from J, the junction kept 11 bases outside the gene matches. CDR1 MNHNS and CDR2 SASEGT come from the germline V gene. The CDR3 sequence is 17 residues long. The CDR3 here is CASSGTGTGGRNYGYTF. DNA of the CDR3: TGTGCCAGCAGCGGTACCGGGACAGGGGGACGAAACTATGGCTACACCTTC.